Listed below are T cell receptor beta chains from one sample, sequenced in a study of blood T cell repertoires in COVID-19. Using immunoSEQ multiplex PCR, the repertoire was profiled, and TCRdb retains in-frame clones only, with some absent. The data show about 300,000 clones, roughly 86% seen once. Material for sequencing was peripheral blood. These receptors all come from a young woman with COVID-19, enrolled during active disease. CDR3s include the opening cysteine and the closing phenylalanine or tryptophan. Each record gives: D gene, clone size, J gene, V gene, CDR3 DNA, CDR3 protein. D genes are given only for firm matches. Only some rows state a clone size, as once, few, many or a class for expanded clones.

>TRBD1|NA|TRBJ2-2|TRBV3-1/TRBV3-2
TGTGCCAGCAAGGGGACAGGGGGCACCGGGGAGCTGTTTTTT
CASKGTGGTGELFF
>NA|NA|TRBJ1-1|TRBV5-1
TGCGCCAGCAGCTTTGCCGGGCCGGGGGACACTGAAGCTTTCTTT
CASSFAGPGDTEAFF
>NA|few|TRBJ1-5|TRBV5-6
TGTGCCAGCAGCTTGTTTACAGCAAGACACAATCAGCCCCAGCATTTT
CASSLFTARHNQPQHF
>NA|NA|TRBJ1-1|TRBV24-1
TGTGCCACCAGTTCGGCAGGGAACACTGAAGCTTTCTTT
CATSSAGNTEAFF
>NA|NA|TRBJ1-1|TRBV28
TGTGCCAGCAGCCGACCCGGGACATTGACTGAAGCTTTCTTT
CASSRPGTLTEAFF
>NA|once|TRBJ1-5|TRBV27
TGTGCCAGCAGTTTATTCACAAATCAGCCCCAGCATTTT
CASSLFTNQPQHF
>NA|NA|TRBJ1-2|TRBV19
TGTGCCAGTAGTCCTCCTAACTATGGCTACACCTTC
CASSPPNYGYTF
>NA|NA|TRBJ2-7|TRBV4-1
TGCGCCAGCAGCCCAGGGCGGGGTGTAGAGCAGTACTTC
CASSPGRGVEQYF
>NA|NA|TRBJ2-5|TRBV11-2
TGTGCCAGCAGATCCCTACGAAGTAGGGGCAGGGAGACCCAGTACTTC
CASRSLRSRGRETQYF
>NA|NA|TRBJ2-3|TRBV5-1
TGCGCCAGCAGCCCTCGCCCCTATAGCACAGATACGCAGTATTTT
CASSPRPYSTDTQYF